This T cell receptor beta chain was recorded in a study of beta chain features in type 1 diabetes. By way of CD45RO/CCR7/CD25/CD127/CD95/CD27, the CD4+ regulatory, stem cell-like memory, central memory and naive cells were sorted. The V gene's germline CDR1 is LGHNA and CDR2 YNFKEQ. This CDR3 is built from 14 residues. As regards this clone: One end of the junction does not line up with germline, which may come from a read error.

Expressed TCRB transcripts were sequenced because the entire RNA isolate underwent reverse transcription. It was found that naive, central memory and regulatory T cell samples averaged about 3.57 million reads. Measured with immunoSEQ multiplex PCR; TCRdb has only the in-frame clones, and not every one. Of around 200,000 clones listed, about 12% are singletons. The material sequenced was central memory CD4+ T cells from blood. The genes are TRBV4-2 and TRBJ2-5; 9 positions agree with TRBD1. The clonotype originates from a woman younger than 30 in good health. The CDR3, as DNA: TGTGCCAGCAGCCAACCGAGCGGGACAGGGCCTATTGACTTC. Amino acids: CASSQPSGTGPIDF.